Listed here is a single T cell receptor (beta chain). Its matching antigen is unknown. The V end lost 3 bases, the J end lost 9 bases, and 20 bases lay between the germline ends. In germline, CDR1 is KGHSH, CDR2 LQKENI. CDR3 size: 15 residues. The source of the sample is a study of cytomegalovirus exposure and HLA in healthy donors. At the level of the study: The Caucasian-associated ancestry cluster held less than 85% of around 380 genotyped donors. General observations from the study: As was reported, the HLA-A and HLA-B alleles of most subjects were accurately predicted from TCR beta sequences. Common viral pathogens seemed to be connected with several of the most significant clusters, according to a later analysis.

Primers included in the PCR were 60 Vbeta and 13 Jbeta primers. Method: immunoSEQ multiplex PCR; TCRdb's copy keeps in-frame clones and lacks some. The repertoire has 120,000 to 150,000 clones, 60% to 80% of them found once; the top ten carry about 1.7%. The sample was PBMCs. This sequence originates from a woman under 40 in good health and CMV-seronegative. The rearrangement links TRBV18 to TRBJ1-2, with unresolved D. The CDR3 region is CASSPSRGPNVRYTF. In DNA, the CDR3 is TGTGCCAGCTCACCTTCCCGGGGTCCTAACGTTCGCTACACCTTC. Drawing the rest from reference TRBV18 and TRBJ1-2, the complete variable domain is NAGVMQNPRHLVRRRGQEARLRCSPMKGHSHVYWYRQLPEEGLKFMVYLQKENIIDESGMPKERFSAEFPKEGPSILRIQQVVRGDSAAYFCASSPSRGPNVRYTFGSGTRLTVV.